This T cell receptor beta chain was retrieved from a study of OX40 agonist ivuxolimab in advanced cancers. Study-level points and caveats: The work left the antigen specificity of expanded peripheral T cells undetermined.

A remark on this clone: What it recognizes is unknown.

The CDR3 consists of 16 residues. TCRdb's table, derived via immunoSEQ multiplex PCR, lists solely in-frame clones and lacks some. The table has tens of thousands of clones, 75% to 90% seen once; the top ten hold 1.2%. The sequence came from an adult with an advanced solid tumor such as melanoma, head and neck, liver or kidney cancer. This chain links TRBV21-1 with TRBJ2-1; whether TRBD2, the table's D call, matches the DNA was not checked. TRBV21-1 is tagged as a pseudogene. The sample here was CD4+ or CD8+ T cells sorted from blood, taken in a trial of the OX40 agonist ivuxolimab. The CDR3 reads CASSNPPTSCRYEQFF. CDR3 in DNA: TGTGCCAGCAGCAACCCACCGACTAGCTGTCGGTATGAGCAGTTCTTC.